These 17 T cell receptor beta chains share one sample of origin, sequenced in a study of control samples from healthy donors and cancer patients. Repertoires were generated with immunoSEQ multiplex PCR, while TCRdb's copy carries only in-frame clones and drops some. The sample lists more than 140,000 clones, 94% seen once, with about an eighth in the top ten. Source material: blood. The source of these receptors is a man aged 35 to 55 in good health.

The chain combines TRBV9 with TRBJ2-3; D uncertain. Germline V gene lookup returns CDR1 SGDLS and CDR2 YYNGEE. Trimming stripped 0 bases from V and 2 bases from J, with 10 bases between. The CDR3 contains 15 residues. Written as DNA, the CDR3 is TGTGCCAGCAGCGTAGGGAGAGGCGTCACAGATACGCAGTATTTT. As protein: CASSVGRGVTDTQYF.

CDR3 coding DNA: TGTGCCAGCAGCCAATCAGGTGAGGGGAACACTGAAGCTTTCTTT. Its protein is CASSQSGEGNTEAFF. The chain has TRBV16 and TRBJ1-1, with no clear D. The V end was cut by 0 bases, the J end by 1 base, with 9 bases between. The CDR3 has 15 amino acids. Germline V CDR1 and CDR2: KGHSY, FQNENV.

The chain links TRBV28 to TRBJ2-2; D is possibly TRBD2 (5 bases). Germline CDR1 reads MDHEN; CDR2 reads SYDVKM. The CDR3 sequence is 14 residues long. Trimming took off 5 bases at V and 0 bases at J, with 7 bases between the two ends. For the CDR3, the DNA is TGTGCCAGCAGTCGGGGTGCGAACACCGGGGAGCTGTTTTTT. Translated, it gives CASSRGANTGELFF.

The gene calls are TRBV27 and TRBJ2-5; TRBD2 matches 10 bases. The CDR3 has 16 residues. Germline values: CDR1 MNHEY, CDR2 SMNVEV (reference sequence). V shed 6 bases and J 5 bases; nucleotides not matched to a gene: 12. The CDR3 here is CASSPVSGLAKETQYF. DNA for the CDR3: TGTGCCAGCAGCCCAGTCTCGGGACTAGCGAAGGAGACCCAGTACTTC.

CDR3 coding DNA: TGTGCCAGCAGGGAACAGGGGGCGACGCTAAGCTACACCTTC. This sequence encodes CASREQGATLSYTF. V and J are TRBV27 and TRBJ1-2, with 9 bases that match TRBD1. With V trimmed by 6 bases and J by 9 bases, 11 bases remained unmatched. CDR3 size: 14 residues. The germline gives CDR1 MNHEY, CDR2 SMNVEV (reference sequence).

The chain combines TRBV7-6 with TRBJ2-1, with 7 bases identical to TRBD1. Trimming removed 4 bases from V and 2 bases from J; junction bases left unmatched: 8. This CDR3 spans 16 amino acids. Germline V gives CDR1 SGHVS, CDR2 FNYEAQ. The CDR3 region is CASSSDRDRTYNEQFF. The CDR3 DNA reads as TGTGCCAGCAGCTCCGACCGGGACAGAACCTACAATGAGCAGTTCTTC.

The CDR3 reads CASSPGGKIRNQPQHF. CDR3 coding DNA: TGTGCCAGCAGCCCGGGAGGGAAAATTAGGAATCAGCCCCAGCATTTT. The chain uses TRBV27 and TRBJ1-5; D is undetermined. The CDR3 spans 16 residues. Trimming took 6 bases from V and 4 from J, leaving 19 bases between them. CDR1 and CDR2 (germline): MNHEY, SMNVEV (reference sequence).

This clone showed up just once. V and J are TRBV10-3 and TRBJ2-5, with D unresolved. The V end lost 3 bases, the J end lost 2 bases, and 13 bases lay between the germline ends. The germline gives CDR1 ENHRY, CDR2 SYGVKD. CDR3 size: 15 residues. Written as DNA, the CDR3 is TGTGCCATCAGTGATAGGCAGATTTTACAAGAGACCCAGTACTTC. Its protein is CAISDRQILQETQYF.

The chain links TRBV11-2 to TRBJ2-5; 8 positions agree with TRBD2. Trimming cost V 5 bases and J 0 bases; bases outside gene matches: 14. Germline loops: CDR1 SGHAT, CDR2 FQNNGV. The CDR3 length is 18 residues. CDR3 sequence: CASSQTGERGRYQETQYF. CDR3 nucleotides: TGTGCCAGCAGCCAGACTGGGGAGCGGGGGAGGTACCAAGAGACCCAGTACTTC.

This sequence joins TRBV9 and TRBJ2-5; no clear D gene. CDR3 size: 14 residues. Trimming took 4 bases from V and 0 from J, leaving 10 bases between them. Germline lookup yields CDR1 SGDLS and CDR2 YYNGEE. CDR3 in amino acids: CASSSDMYQETQYF. The CDR3, as DNA: TGTGCCAGCAGCTCCGATATGTACCAAGAGACCCAGTACTTC.

This clone was seen once. This rearrangement joins TRBV3-1 (or the pseudogene TRBV3-2) to TRBJ1-4; D gene uncertain. CDR3 length: 12 residues. V lost 4 bases to trimming and J lost 15 bases, with 15 bases between them. From germline, CDR1 is LGHDT and CDR2 YNNKEL (reference sequence). CDR3 nucleotides: TGTGCCAGCAGCCTAAGCTCGCAGAAGGTGTTTTTT. Its protein is CASSLSSQKVFF.

This sequence joins TRBV18 and TRBJ1-1; D ambiguous. The CDR3 has 16 residues. Trimming stripped 1 base from V and 7 bases from J, with 19 bases between. Per the germline V gene, CDR1 is KGHSH and CDR2 is LQKENI. The CDR3 nucleotides read TGTGCCAGCTCACCACGGGAAGCCCCACTTAATCGTGAAGCTTTCTTT. It translates to CASSPREAPLNREAFF.

The V and J genes are TRBV5-1 and TRBJ2-2; D perhaps matches TRBD1 (5 bases). V lost 4 bases and J lost 2, with 12 bases in between. There are 15 residues in the CDR3. In germline, CDR1 is SGHRS, CDR2 YFSETQ. The chain's CDR3 is CASSPLTDNTGELFF. DNA of the CDR3: TGCGCCAGCAGCCCCTTGACAGATAACACCGGGGAGCTGTTTTTT.

This rearrangement joins TRBV24-1 to TRBJ2-3, with D unclear. Trimming removed 0 bases at V and 2 bases at J, with 5 bases between. Germline V CDR1 and CDR2: KGHDR, SFDVKD. The CDR3 is 14 amino acids. For the CDR3, the DNA is TGTGCCACCAGTGATTTGGTCCACACAGATACGCAGTATTTT. It is translated as CATSDLVHTDTQYF.

The chain links TRBV5-1 to TRBJ1-4; TRBD1 might be the D (5 bases). Germline V CDR1 and CDR2: SGHRS, YFSETQ. V was pared by 2 bases and J by 8 bases, with 13 bases between. This CDR3 is 14 amino acids long. In nucleotides, the CDR3 is TGCGCCAGCAGCTTCGGGGGAGCAGACGAAAAACTGTTTTTT. As protein: CASSFGGADEKLFF.

This rearrangement joins TRBV9 to TRBJ1-4; the D is unclear. The length of the CDR3 is 13 residues. From germline, CDR1 is SGDLS and CDR2 YYNGEE. Trimming removed 4 bases at V and 8 bases at J, with 12 bases between. The CDR3 loop reads CASSPGDEEKLFF. Written as DNA, the CDR3 is TGTGCCAGCAGCCCCGGGGATGAGGAAAAACTGTTTTTT.

The chain is built from TRBV4-3 and TRBJ2-3; 7 nucleotides agree with TRBD1. The CDR3 spans 19 residues. V gave up 0 bases and J gave up 0 bases; unmatched junction bases: 12. The germline CDR1 and CDR2 sequences are LGHNA and YSLEER. CDR3 nucleotides: TGCGCCAGCAGCCAAGATAGGGACGCCAAACAGGGGAGCACAGATACGCAGTATTTT. Translating gives CASSQDRDAKQGSTDTQYF.